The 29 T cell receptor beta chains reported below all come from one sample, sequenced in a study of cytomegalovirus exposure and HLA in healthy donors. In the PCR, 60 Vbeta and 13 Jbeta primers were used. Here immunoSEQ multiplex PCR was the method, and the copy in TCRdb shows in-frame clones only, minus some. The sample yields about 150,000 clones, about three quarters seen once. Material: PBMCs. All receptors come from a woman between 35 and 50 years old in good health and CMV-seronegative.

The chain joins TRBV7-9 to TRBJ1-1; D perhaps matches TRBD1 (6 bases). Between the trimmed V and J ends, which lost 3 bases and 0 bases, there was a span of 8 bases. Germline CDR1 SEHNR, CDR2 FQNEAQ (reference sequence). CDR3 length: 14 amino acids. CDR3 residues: CASSLQGLNTEAFF. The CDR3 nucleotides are TGTGCCAGCAGCTTGCAGGGGCTGAACACTGAAGCTTTCTTT.

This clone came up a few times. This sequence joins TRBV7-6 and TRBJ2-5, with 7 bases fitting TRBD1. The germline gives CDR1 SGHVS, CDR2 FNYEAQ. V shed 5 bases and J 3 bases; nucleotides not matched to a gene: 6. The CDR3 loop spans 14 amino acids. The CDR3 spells CASSRQGIEETQYF. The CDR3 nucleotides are TGTGCCAGCAGCCGACAGGGAATTGAAGAGACCCAGTACTTC.

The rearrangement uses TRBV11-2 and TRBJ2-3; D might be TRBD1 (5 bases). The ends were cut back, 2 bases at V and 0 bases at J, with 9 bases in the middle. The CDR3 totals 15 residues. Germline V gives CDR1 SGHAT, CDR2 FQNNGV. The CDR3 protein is CASSLRGSSTDTQYF. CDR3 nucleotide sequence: TGTGCCAGCAGCTTAAGGGGCTCTAGCACAGATACGCAGTATTTT.

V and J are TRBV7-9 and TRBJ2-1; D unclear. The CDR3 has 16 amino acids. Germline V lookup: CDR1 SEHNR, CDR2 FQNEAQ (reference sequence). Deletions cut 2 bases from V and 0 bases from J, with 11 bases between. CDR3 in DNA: TGTGCCAGCAGCTTACCACCAGGCCGCTCCTACAATGAGCAGTTCTTC. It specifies CASSLPPGRSYNEQFF.

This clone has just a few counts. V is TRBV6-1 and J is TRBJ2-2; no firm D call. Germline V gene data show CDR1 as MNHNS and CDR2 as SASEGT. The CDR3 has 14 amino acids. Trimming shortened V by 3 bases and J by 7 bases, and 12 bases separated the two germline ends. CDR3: CASSEASDIGELFF. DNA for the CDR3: TGTGCCAGCAGTGAGGCCTCTGATATCGGGGAGCTGTTTTTT.

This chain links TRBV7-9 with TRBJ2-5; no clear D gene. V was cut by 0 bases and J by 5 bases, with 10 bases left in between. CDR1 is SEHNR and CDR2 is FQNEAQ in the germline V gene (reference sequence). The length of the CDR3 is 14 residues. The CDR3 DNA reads TGTGCCAGCAGCTTAGCGGAGTCGAAGGAGACCCAGTACTTC. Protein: CASSLAESKETQYF.

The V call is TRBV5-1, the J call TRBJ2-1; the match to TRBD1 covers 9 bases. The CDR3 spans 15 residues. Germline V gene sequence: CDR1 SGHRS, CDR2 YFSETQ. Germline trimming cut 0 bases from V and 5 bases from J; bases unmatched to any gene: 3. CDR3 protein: CASSLGQGDHNEQFF. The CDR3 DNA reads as TGCGCCAGCAGCTTGGGACAGGGGGACCACAATGAGCAGTTCTTC.

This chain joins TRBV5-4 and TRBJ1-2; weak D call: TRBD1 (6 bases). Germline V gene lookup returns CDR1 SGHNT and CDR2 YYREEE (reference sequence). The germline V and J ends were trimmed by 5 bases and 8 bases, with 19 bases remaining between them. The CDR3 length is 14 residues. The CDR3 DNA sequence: TGTGCCAGCAGGCCCCAAGGGGGGGTGGGGGGCTACACCTTC. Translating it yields CASRPQGGVGGYTF.

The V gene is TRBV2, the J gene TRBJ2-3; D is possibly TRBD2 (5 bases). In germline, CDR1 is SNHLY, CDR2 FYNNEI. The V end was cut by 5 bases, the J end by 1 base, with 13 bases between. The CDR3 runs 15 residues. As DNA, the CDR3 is TGTGCCAGCAGTCGCCGGGGTTTGGGCACAGATACGCAGTATTTT. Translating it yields CASSRRGLGTDTQYF.

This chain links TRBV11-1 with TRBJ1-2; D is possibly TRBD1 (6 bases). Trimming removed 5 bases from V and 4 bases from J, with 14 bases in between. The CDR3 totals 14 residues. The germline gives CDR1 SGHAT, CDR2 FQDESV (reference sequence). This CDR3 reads CASSPDRSGYGYTF. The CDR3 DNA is TGTGCCAGCAGCCCAGACAGGAGCGGCTATGGCTACACCTTC.

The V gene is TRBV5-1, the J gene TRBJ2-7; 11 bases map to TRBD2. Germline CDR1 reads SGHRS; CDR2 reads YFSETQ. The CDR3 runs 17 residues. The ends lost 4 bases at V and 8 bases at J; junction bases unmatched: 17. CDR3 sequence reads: CASSLRTSGSGQYQQYF. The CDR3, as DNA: TGCGCCAGCAGCCTGAGGACTAGCGGGTCTGGGCAGTATCAGCAGTACTTC.

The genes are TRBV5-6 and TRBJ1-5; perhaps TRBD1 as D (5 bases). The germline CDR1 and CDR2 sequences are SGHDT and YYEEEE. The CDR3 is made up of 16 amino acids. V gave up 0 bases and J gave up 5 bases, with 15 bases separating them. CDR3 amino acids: CASSLAAGLGHQPQHF. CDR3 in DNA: TGTGCCAGCAGCTTGGCCGCGGGGCTTGGGCATCAGCCCCAGCATTTT. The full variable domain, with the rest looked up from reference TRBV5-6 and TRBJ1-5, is DAGVTQSPTHLIKTRGQQVTLRCSPKSGHDTVSWYQQALGQGPQFIFQYYEEEERQRGNFPDRFSGHQFPNYSSELNVNALLLGDSALYLCASSLAAGLGHQPQHFGDGTRLSIL.

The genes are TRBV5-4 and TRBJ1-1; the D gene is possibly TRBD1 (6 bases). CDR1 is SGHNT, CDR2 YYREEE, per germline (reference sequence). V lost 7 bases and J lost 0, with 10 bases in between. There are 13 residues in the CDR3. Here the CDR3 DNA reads TGTGCCAGCGGGGGCAGCATGAACACTGAAGCTTTCTTT. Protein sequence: CASGGSMNTEAFF.

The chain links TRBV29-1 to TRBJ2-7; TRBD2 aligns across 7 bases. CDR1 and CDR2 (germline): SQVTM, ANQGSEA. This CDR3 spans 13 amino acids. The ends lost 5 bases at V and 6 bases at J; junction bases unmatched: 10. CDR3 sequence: CSVSVWGGLEQYF. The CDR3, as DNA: TGCAGCGTTTCCGTTTGGGGGGGACTCGAGCAGTACTTC.

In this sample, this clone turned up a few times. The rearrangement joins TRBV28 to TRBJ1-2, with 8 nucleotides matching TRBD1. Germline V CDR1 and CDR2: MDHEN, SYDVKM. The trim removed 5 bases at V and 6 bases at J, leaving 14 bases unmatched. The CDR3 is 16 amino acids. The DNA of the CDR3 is TGTGCCAGCAGTAACCTTGGACAGGGTGGGTTCGATGGCTACACCTTC. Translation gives CASSNLGQGGFDGYTF.

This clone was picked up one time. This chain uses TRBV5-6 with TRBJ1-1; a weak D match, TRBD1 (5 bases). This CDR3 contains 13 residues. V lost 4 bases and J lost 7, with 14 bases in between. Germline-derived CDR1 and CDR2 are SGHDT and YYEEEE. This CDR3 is CASSLGGRDEAFF. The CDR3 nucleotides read TGTGCCAGCAGCCTCGGGGGTAGGGATGAAGCTTTCTTT. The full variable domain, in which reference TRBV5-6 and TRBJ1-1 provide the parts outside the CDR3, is DAGVTQSPTHLIKTRGQQVTLRCSPKSGHDTVSWYQQALGQGPQFIFQYYEEEERQRGNFPDRFSGHQFPNYSSELNVNALLLGDSALYLCASSLGGRDEAFFGQGTRLTVV.

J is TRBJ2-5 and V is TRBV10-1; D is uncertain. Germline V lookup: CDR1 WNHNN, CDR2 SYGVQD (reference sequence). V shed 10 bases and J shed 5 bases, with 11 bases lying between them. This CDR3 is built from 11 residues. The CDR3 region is CATTLAETQYF. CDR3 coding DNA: TGCGCCACCACCCTCGCGGAGACCCAGTACTTC.

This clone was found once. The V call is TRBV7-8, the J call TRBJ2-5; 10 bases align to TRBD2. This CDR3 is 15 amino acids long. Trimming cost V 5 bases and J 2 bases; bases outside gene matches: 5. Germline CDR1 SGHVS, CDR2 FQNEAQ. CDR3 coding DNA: TGTGCCAGCAGCCTTAGCGGGGGGCTTCAAGAGACCCAGTACTTC. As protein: CASSLSGGLQETQYF.

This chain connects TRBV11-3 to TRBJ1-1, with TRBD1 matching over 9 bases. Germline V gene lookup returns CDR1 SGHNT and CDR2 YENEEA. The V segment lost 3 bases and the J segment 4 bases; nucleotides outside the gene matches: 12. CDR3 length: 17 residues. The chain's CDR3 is CASSFEDPGQGITEAFF. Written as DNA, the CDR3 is TGTGCCAGCAGCTTCGAAGACCCGGGACAGGGTATCACTGAAGCTTTCTTT.

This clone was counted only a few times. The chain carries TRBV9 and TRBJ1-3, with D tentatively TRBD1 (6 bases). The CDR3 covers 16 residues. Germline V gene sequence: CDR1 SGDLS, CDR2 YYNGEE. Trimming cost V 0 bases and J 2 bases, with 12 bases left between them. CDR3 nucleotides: TGTGCCAGCAGCGTAGGAGGTCAGGGGACTGGAAACACCATATATTTT. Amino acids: CASSVGGQGTGNTIYF.

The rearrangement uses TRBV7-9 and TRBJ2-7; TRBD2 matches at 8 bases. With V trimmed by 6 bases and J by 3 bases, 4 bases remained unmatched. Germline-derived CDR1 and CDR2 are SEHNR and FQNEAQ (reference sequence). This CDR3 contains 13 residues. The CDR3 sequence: CASSWSGSYEQYF. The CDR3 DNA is TGTGCCAGCAGTTGGAGCGGGAGCTACGAGCAGTACTTC.

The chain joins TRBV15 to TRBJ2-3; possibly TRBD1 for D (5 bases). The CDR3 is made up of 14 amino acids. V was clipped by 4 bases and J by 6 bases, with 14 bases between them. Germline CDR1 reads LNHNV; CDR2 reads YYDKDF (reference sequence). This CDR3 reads CATSKDTGQDTQYF. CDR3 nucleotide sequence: TGTGCCACCAGCAAGGACACGGGCCAGGATACGCAGTATTTT.

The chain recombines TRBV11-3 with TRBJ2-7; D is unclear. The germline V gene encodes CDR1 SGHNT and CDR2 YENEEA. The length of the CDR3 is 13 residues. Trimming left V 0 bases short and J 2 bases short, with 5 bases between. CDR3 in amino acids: CASSLDDTYEQYF. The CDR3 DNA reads TGTGCCAGCAGCTTAGATGACACCTACGAGCAGTACTTC.

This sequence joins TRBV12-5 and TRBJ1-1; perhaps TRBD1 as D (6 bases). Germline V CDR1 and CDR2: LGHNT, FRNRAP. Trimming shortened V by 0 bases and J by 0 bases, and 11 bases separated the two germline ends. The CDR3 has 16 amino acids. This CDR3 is CASGLVKDSMNTEAFF. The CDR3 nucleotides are TGTGCTAGTGGTTTGGTAAAGGACAGCATGAACACTGAAGCTTTCTTT.

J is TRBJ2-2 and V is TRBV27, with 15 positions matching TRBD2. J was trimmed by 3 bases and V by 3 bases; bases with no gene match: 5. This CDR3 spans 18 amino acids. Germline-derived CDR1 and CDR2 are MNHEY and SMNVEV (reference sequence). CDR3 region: CASSFGLAGGHDTGELFF. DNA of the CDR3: TGTGCCAGCAGTTTCGGACTAGCGGGGGGGCACGACACCGGGGAGCTGTTTTTT.

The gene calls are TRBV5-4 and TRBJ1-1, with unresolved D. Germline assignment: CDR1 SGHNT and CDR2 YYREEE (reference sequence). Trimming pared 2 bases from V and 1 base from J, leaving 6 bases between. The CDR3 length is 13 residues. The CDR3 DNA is TGTGCCAGCAGCTTTACAGAGAACACTGAAGCTTTCTTT. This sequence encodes CASSFTENTEAFF.

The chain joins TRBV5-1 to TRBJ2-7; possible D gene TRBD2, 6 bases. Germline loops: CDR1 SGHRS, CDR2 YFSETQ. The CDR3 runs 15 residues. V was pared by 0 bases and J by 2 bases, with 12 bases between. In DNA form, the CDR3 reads TGCGCCAGCAGCTTGGCCGGGGGAGGTACCTACGAGCAGTACTTC. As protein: CASSLAGGGTYEQYF.

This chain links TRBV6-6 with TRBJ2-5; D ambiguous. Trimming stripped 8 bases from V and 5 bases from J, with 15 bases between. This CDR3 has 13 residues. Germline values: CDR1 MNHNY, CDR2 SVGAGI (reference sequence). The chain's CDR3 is CASLPTIRETQYF. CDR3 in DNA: TGTGCCAGCCTACCCACCATCAGGGAGACCCAGTACTTC.

The CDR3 is CASSLAVGRRAGELFF. In DNA form, the CDR3 reads TGCGCCAGCAGCTTGGCGGTCGGGAGAAGAGCCGGGGAGCTGTTTTTT. The chain carries TRBV5-1 and TRBJ2-2, with D tentatively TRBD2 (6 bases). The CDR3 length is 16 residues. The V end lost 0 bases, the J end lost 6 bases, and 15 bases lay between the germline ends. Germline loops: CDR1 SGHRS, CDR2 YFSETQ.